This T cell receptor beta chain was identified during a study of T-cell memory formation after mild COVID-19. With constant-segment primers, 5'RACE yielded cDNA libraries of TCR alpha and TCR beta that carried sample barcodes and UMIs. TCRdb processed the 5' RACE reads anew with MiXCR; each CDR3 protein has one entry. The sample lists roughly 400,000 distinct CDR3 sequences, around 17% seen once, with roughly 21% in the top ten. Study outcomes and limitations: The pre-infection memory compartment contained some responding clones, suggesting cross-reactive memory joined.

The table lists this clonotype with a few counts. Antigen specificity is unknown. The sample taken for sequencing was PBMCs or a T cell subset sorted from them (not recorded which). The receptor comes from a man between 18 and 29 years old who had mild COVID-19 (a few samples of this study predate the infection). Cell type and time point are not known.

CDR3 nucleotide sequence: TGCAGCCAACTTGACATATCCACAGCCGATCAGCCCCAGCATTTT. Its protein is CSQLDISTADQPQHF. The chain carries TRBV20-1 and TRBJ1-5, with D unclear. This CDR3 is 15 amino acids long. From germline, CDR1 is DFQATT and CDR2 SNEGSKA (reference sequence).